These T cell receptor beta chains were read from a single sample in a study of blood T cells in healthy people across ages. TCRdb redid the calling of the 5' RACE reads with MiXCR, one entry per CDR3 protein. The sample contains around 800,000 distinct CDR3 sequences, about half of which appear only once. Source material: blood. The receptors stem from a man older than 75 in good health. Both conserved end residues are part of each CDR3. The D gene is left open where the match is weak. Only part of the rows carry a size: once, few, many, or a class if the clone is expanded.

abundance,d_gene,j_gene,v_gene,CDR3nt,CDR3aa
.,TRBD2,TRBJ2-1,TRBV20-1,TGCAGTGCTAGAGCGGGGGCGGGGACTAGCGGATACAATGAGCAGTTCTTC,CSARAGAGTSGYNEQFF
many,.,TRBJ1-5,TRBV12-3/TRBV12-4,TGTGCCAGCAGTTTATTCTCAGGGGGCAATCAGCCCCAGCATTTT,CASSLFSGGNQPQHF
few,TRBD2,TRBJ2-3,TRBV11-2,TGTGCCAGCAGCCTTGATCTACGGACTAGCGGGAGGTTGTATCACACAGATACGCAGTATTTT,CASSLDLRTSGRLYHTDTQYF
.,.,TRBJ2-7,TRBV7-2,TGTGCCAGCAGCTTAAACCCCCCAGGCGAGCAGTACTTC,CASSLNPPGEQYF
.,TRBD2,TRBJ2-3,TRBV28,TGTGCCAGGGTGAGGCGGACTAGCGGGAGCACAGATACGCAGTATTTT,CARVRRTSGSTDTQYF
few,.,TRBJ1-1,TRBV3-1,TGTGCCAGCAGCCAGGTTGACAGGAACACTGAAGCTTTCTTT,CASSQVDRNTEAFF
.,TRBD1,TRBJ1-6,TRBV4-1,TGCGCCAGCAGCCATGCTGGGACAGGGGTTAATTCACCCCTCCACTTT,CASSHAGTGVNSPLHF
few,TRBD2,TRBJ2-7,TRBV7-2,TGTGCCAGCAGCCCCACCCTAGCGGGAGGGCCTAGCGAGCAGTACTTC,CASSPTLAGGPSEQYF
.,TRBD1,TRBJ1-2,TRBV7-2,TGTGCCAGCAGACAGGGGGCAGTTAATGGCTACACCTTC,CASRQGAVNGYTF
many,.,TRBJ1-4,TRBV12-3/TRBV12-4,TGTGCCAGCAGTCCAGGGTTTGCAGGGTCAACTAATGAAAAACTGTTTTTT,CASSPGFAGSTNEKLFF
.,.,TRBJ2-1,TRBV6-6,TGTGCCAGCAGTTACAACGGCAATGAGCAGTTCTTC,CASSYNGNEQFF
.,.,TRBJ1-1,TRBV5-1,TGCGCCAGCAGCTTGAGCCGACTTGGGGACACTGAAGCTTTCTTT,CASSLSRLGDTEAFF
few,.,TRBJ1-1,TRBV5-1,TGCGCCAGCAGCTTGGTGGCAGATTACACTGAAGCTTTCTTT,CASSLVADYTEAFF
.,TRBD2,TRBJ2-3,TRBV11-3,TGTGCCAGCAGCTCAGGCGGGAGTAAAGGCACAGATACGCAGTATTTT,CASSSGGSKGTDTQYF
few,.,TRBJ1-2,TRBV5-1,TGCGCCAGCAGCTTGGTCGGGGGCTCCTATGGCTACACCTTC,CASSLVGGSYGYTF
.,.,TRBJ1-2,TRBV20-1,TGCAGTGCTAGCAGGATGAACTATGGCTACACCTTC,CSASRMNYGYTF
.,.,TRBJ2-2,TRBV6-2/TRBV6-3,TGTGCCACCGAACCGCTGCGGGGACAGCCCACCGGGGAGCTGTTTTTT,CATEPLRGQPTGELFF